This T cell receptor beta chain originates from a study of cytomegalovirus exposure and HLA in healthy donors (dated by TCRdb to the late 2010s). In terms of the full investigation: An earlier analysis of roughly 500 of the donors reported 276 Gb of sequence data and some 100 million unique TCR beta sequences from about 200 million T cells. An early release covering some 640 HLA-typed donors comprised roughly 300 gigabases of sequencing data and tens of millions of unique TCR sequences. Of the approximately 400 genotyped donors, less than 90% were placed in the genetic ancestry cluster associated with self-reported Caucasian donors. The study was designed to test whether signatures of past pathogen exposure could be identified by cataloging public T cell receptors. The study profiled the T cell repertoires of around 700 subjects by immunosequencing and related them to cytomegalovirus serostatus. In addition to the first cohort of several hundred subjects, a separate validation cohort of approximately 110 different subjects was used. High-throughput TCR immunosequencing, statistical association of individual TCRs with disease status, and machine learning were combined to predict cytomegalovirus infection status. To study patterns of TCR occurrence, a later analysis re-analyzed previously published TCR beta repertoires from hundreds of donors and added high-resolution HLA genotyping. Rather than using new phenotypic data, the later analysis identified candidate immune exposures from TCR beta sequences and from how often those sequences occurred across donors. In an earlier analysis of 550 to 700 of the donors, high-throughput TCR beta sequencing was used to judge whether each TCR beta V gene segment behaved as functional or pseudogenic. Donor age, sex, ethnicity and CMV serostatus were compiled alongside the repertoire data. In a later genetic analysis, genome-wide SNP genotypes for about 55% of the roughly 670 donors were used, and that subset was treated as a discovery cohort. All discovery cohort repertoires had been generated using a single sequencing platform. Class I and class II HLA loci were covered by the typing at four-digit resolution. Typing coverage varied by locus: roughly 629-630 donors for A, B, C, DRB1 and DQB1; roughly 510 for DQA1; 600 to 610 for DPA1; roughly 450 for DPB1. A handful of DR-DQ haplotypes were treated as single units for association and clustering because of strong linkage in the cohort. Among 398 genotyped donors of the cohort, an average of roughly 230,000 unique TCR beta nucleotide sequences was sequenced per donor, of which about 20% were non-productive. Points the paper makes about the study in general: The 87-base-pair reads could not distinguish some IMGT-functional V segments, including TRBV6-2 and TRBV6-3, so those segments were excluded. In vitro tests confirmed that a few of the cytomegalovirus-associated TCR beta chains recognize cytomegalovirus antigens. While some public TCRs were present in many individuals, most TCR sequences turned up only very rarely across donors. This cohort had only TCR beta chains sequenced, and the lack of alpha or paired-chain data limited which features could be detected. A further reported finding was that TCR beta sequences accurately predicted the HLA-A and HLA-B alleles for most subjects in the first cohort. A later analysis found that TCR association rates varied across HLA loci, with DRB1 alleles showing the most associated TCRs and HLA-C alleles the fewest. Several of the top co-occurrence clusters appeared to be linked to parvovirus B19, influenza, CMV and Epstein-Barr virus, according to a later analysis. The classifier was reported to diagnose cytomegalovirus status with high specificity and sensitivity in both the original cohort and the validation cohort. In the study, about 150 TCR beta chains were listed as associated with cytomegalovirus. The sequencing pipeline was judged likely to have produced a cluster of highly shared sequence variants as a technical artifact. A later genetic analysis reported fewer N-insertions in productive TCRs among donors in an Asian-associated ancestry cluster than the 666-donor mean. According to a later analysis, most CMV-associated TCR beta chains appeared to be HLA-restricted, and the HLA associations seemed to be driven largely by CMV exposure. The authors suggested that the approach could potentially be generalized to other disease states and immunological phenotypes. When HLA alleles, especially DR and DQ, strongly co-occurred, TCR associations were difficult to assign to individual alleles. Linkage disequilibrium might explain the correlated functional status among segregating V segments, but an unknown experimental factor could not be excluded. At a false discovery rate of 0.05, a later analysis linked 15,000 to 20,000 TCR beta sequences to specific HLA alleles. V-gene and J-gene trimming of TCR beta chains was associated with a missense DCLRE1C variant in a later genetic analysis, and the association was replicated in an independent cohort. An earlier analysis of 450 to 750 of the donors showed that most TCR beta V segments appeared in productive rearrangements either about 87% or about 30% of the time, which broadly matched IMGT annotations. Because counts were too low, about 15 rarely observed V segments, including chromosome 9 orphons, were left out of the earlier analysis of 500 to 750 of the donors. Because some donors lacked HLA typing at each locus, the association tests relied only on the typed subset. The presence/absence analyses assumed that sequencing depth was roughly uniform across donors, and that assumption may not be true. Immune exposure information for the cohort was limited to CMV serostatus. A later analysis found that HLA-associated TCR beta chains were more clonally expanded and had lower generation probabilities than equally common non-associated chains.

The cohort consisted of more than 650 healthy bone marrow donors. At the time of sampling, every cohort member was nominally healthy, though immune exposures that went unrecorded were likely present. The donor tested CMV seropositive and was one of the 289 seropositive cohort members. A peripheral blood sample was provided by each donor, and peripheral blood mononuclear cells were used for TCR beta sequencing. Genomic DNA extraction from the blood cell samples was performed with the Qiagen DNeasy Blood Extraction Kit. The V and J ends are trimmed by 7 bases and 3 bases, leaving 12 bases between them. In the germline V gene (reference sequence), CDR1 corresponds to LNHDA and CDR2 to SQIVND. CDR3 length: 14 amino acids, cysteine to phenylalanine. Only CDR3 DNA is held: 42 bases, read in frame from base 1. The sample holds a few counts of this clone. It lacks a known antigen. No base qualities exist here, and no much larger clone lies one base off it.

Receptors were amplified or captured by the immunoSEQ multiplex PCR assay. For the multiplex PCR, a mixture combining 60 forward primers for TCR Vbeta segments and 13 reverse primers for TCR Jbeta segments was used. A multiplex PCR assay on genomic DNA amplified the CDR3 region of rearranged TCR beta genes. On the Illumina HiSeq System, the amplified TCR beta libraries were sequenced as 87-base-pair reads. The published analysis was carried out like this. Across the 500 to 750 repertoires, a later analysis counted 78 million or so unique TCR beta chains, roughly 11 million of which were shared by at least two donors. Raw reads were error-corrected and collapsed into unique sequences with a nearest-neighbor algorithm that merged closely related sequences to remove PCR and sequencing errors. Alignment of CDR3 sequences to IMGT reference sequences was used to assign V, D and J gene segments. For a sequence to be retained, at least a six-nucleotide match to both a V gene segment and a J gene segment was required. Rearrangements were classified as productive when the CDR3 lacked stop codons and remained in frame with V and J, and all other rearrangements were classified as non-productive. Following IMGT convention, CDR3 was defined as the stretch from the second conserved V-encoded cysteine to the conserved J-encoded phenylalanine. In an earlier analysis of just under 600 of the donors, sequences lacking an unambiguous match to a single V gene segment were excluded. In an earlier analysis of roughly 600 of the donors, a V segment was called functional when productive rearrangements were above 56.7%, and segregating when the standard deviation between donors exceeded 5%. A statistical classification framework was built to diagnose cytomegalovirus status from the catalog of TCR beta chain sequences. V and J gene assignment, in a later analysis, came from comparing TCR nucleotide sequences with IMGT/GENE-DB human TR gene sequences. A later analysis assigned CDR3 sequences and most-parsimonious VDJ recombination scenarios with the TCRdist pipeline. A later analysis defined each TCR beta chain by its CDR3 amino acid sequence plus V-gene family, and excluded reads lacking a unique V-gene family. In a later analysis, several hundred highly shared, low-generation-probability nucleotide sequences were removed to address suspected cross-contamination and a sequencing artifact. For each public chain, a later analysis derived a clonal expansion index from normalized ranks of inferred template counts within each repertoire. In a later analysis, generation probabilities were computed using a VDJ recombination model fitted to out-of-frame rearrangements, and the results were checked against IGoR. Hypergeometric tests were used in a later analysis to score TCR-TCR, TCR-HLA and TCR-CMV co-occurrence, with a repertoire-size bias correction applied to the TCR pairs. A later analysis estimated false discovery rates by permuting HLA or CMV assignments 20 times. A later analysis grouped co-occurring TCRs with DBSCAN, adding TCRdist sequence similarity when clustering within HLA-allele-positive subsets. For co-occurrence clustering, repertoires with fewer than 30,000 or more than 120,000 public chains were excluded, along with five repertoires with anomalous nucleotide sharing. The clones in this table, taken by TCRdb from immuneACCESS, are in-frame only. Not every clone is retained; where verified, under half of the shortfall comes from an unresolved V gene, and the cause of the rest is unknown. That table gives V, J and clone size, and the DNA gave D and trimming. For this sample there are 180,000 or so clones; almost 80% appear just once. The top ten constitute over 12% of the sample.

The sequence joins TRBV19 to TRBJ2-2; no D segment can be confidently identified. Input material: PBMCs. This sequence was found in a middle-aged man in good health and CMV-seropositive. The encoded CDR3 is CASTGLEHTGELFF. The bases read TGTGCCAGTACCGGTTTGGAGCACACCGGGGAGCTGTTTTTT.